This passage covers 21 T cell receptor beta chains from one sample sequenced in a study of blood T cell repertoires in COVID-19. Profiling relied on immunoSEQ multiplex PCR, and the TCRdb table lists in-frame clones only, not all of them. The data show over 250,000 clones, with over 75% seen just once and roughly 14% held by the top ten. Sequenced input: peripheral blood. The receptors derive from a human donor in a cohort sampled during active COVID-19.

The chain has TRBV19 and TRBJ2-4; D is possibly TRBD2 (6 bases). CDR1 is LNHDA and CDR2 is SQIVND in the germline V gene (reference sequence). The CDR3 consists of 15 residues. V was shortened by 5 bases and J by 3 bases, with 14 bases between the two germline ends. The CDR3 sequence: CASSRLVGGKNIQYF. The CDR3 nucleotides are TGTGCCAGTAGTCGACTAGTGGGAGGCAAAAACATTCAGTACTTC.

Remarks on this clone: The same CDR3 can be traced to other DNA sequences in this sample. CDR3 loop: CASSQPGHLYEQYF. The CDR3 DNA reads as TGCGCCAGCAGCCAACCAGGACACCTTTACGAGCAGTACTTC. This chain joins TRBV4-1 and TRBJ2-7, with D perhaps TRBD1 (5 bases). CDR1 is MGHRA, CDR2 YSYEKL, per germline. Trimming removed 2 bases at V and 4 bases at J, with 12 bases between. The CDR3 sequence is 14 residues long.

The chain has TRBV3-1 (or the pseudogene TRBV3-2) and TRBJ2-2; TRBD2 matches at 7 bases. The trim removed 4 bases at V and 9 bases at J, leaving 8 bases unmatched. CDR1 is LGHDT, CDR2 YNNKEL, per germline (reference sequence). The CDR3 is 14 amino acids. Here the CDR3 reads CASSLGTKEWELFF. CDR3 sequence (DNA): TGTGCCAGCAGCCTCGGGACTAAGGAGTGGGAGCTGTTTTTT.

In DNA, the CDR3 is TGTGCCAGCTCACTTCGGACTAGCGGGAGAGAGTACGAGCAGTACTTC. Protein sequence: CASSLRTSGREYEQYF. The chain carries TRBV18 and TRBJ2-7; 13 bases agree with TRBD2. Germline-derived CDR1 and CDR2 are KGHSH and LQKENI. The CDR3 sequence is 16 residues long. V shed 4 bases and J 4 bases; nucleotides not matched to a gene: 7.

V gene TRBV10-1 combines with J gene TRBJ2-5; TRBD2 aligns across 11 bases. Per the germline V gene, CDR1 is WNHNN and CDR2 is SYGVQD (reference sequence). The length of the CDR3 is 16 residues. After removal of 5 bases from V and 3 bases from J, the junction contained 8 bases not matched to a gene. The CDR3 coding sequence is TGCGCCAGCAGTAAATCGACTAGCGGGGCGGAAGAGACCCAGTACTTC. Translated, it gives CASSKSTSGAEETQYF.

The chain recombines TRBV5-6 with TRBJ1-4; possible D gene TRBD1, 6 bases. V lost 1 base to trimming and J lost 6 bases, with 10 bases between them. Per germline, CDR1 SGHDT and CDR2 YYEEEE. The CDR3 is 14 amino acids. The chain's CDR3 is CASSLWTEDEKLFF. DNA of the CDR3: TGTGCCAGCAGCTTGTGGACAGAAGATGAAAAACTGTTTTTT.

The gene calls are TRBV19 and TRBJ1-5, with a possible D match to TRBD1 (5 bases). Trimming left V 1 base short and J 1 base short, with 8 bases between. Germline CDR1 reads LNHDA; CDR2 reads SQIVND (reference sequence). The CDR3 runs to 15 residues. The CDR3 sequence: CASSIVQASNQPQHF. DNA for the CDR3: TGTGCCAGTAGTATAGTACAGGCAAGCAATCAGCCCCAGCATTTT.

This clone has more than one count but fewer than ten. The chain uses TRBV9 and TRBJ2-7; TRBD1 aligns across 8 bases. V lost 3 bases to trimming and J lost 5 bases; unmatched junction nucleotides: 10. Germline V gene lookup returns CDR1 SGDLS and CDR2 YYNGEE. This CDR3 has 15 amino acids. The CDR3 DNA reads as TGTGCCAGCAGCGCCGACAGGGGATGGGCCAACGAGCAGTACTTC. Amino acid sequence: CASSADRGWANEQYF.

The genes are TRBV5-1 and TRBJ1-6; TRBD1 matches 7 bases. V was pared by 0 bases and J by 0 bases, with 9 bases of the junction left unmatched. This CDR3 has 19 amino acids. Germline values: CDR1 SGHRS, CDR2 YFSETQ. CDR3 region: CASSLEPQQGSSYNSPLHF. The CDR3 nucleotides read TGCGCCAGCAGCTTGGAACCACAACAGGGGAGCTCCTATAATTCACCCCTCCACTTT.

The table lists this clone with a count of one. This sequence joins TRBV28 and TRBJ1-1, with 9 bases identical to TRBD1. V dropped 4 bases and J dropped 4; count of bases not matched to a gene: 10. The CDR3 is made up of 16 amino acids. In germline, CDR1 is MDHEN, CDR2 SYDVKM. The CDR3 nucleotides are TGTGCCAGCAGTTCACTGGCACAGGGGGCCGGCACTGAAGCTTTCTTT. Protein sequence: CASSSLAQGAGTEAFF.

The rearrangement links TRBV20-1 to TRBJ2-2; D uncertain. CDR1 is DFQATT, CDR2 SNEGSKA, per germline (reference sequence). Trimming left V 6 bases short and J 0 bases short, with 2 bases between. This CDR3 has 11 residues. For the CDR3, the DNA is TGCAGTGCCACGAACACCGGGGAGCTGTTTTTT. Its protein product is CSATNTGELFF.

The chain combines TRBV2 with TRBJ2-1; D is undetermined. V was cut by 4 bases and J by 2 bases, with 6 bases left in between. Looked up from germline, CDR1 is SNHLY and CDR2 is FYNNEI. The CDR3 is 13 amino acids. CDR3 sequence reads: CASSGQAYNEQFF. The CDR3 DNA reads TGTGCCAGCAGTGGTCAGGCCTACAATGAGCAGTTCTTC.

V gene TRBV19 combines with J gene TRBJ1-3; TRBD1 matches 7 bases. Germline V gives CDR1 LNHDA, CDR2 SQIVND (reference sequence). V trimming: 9 bases; J trimming: 0 bases; junction bases outside the gene matches: 8. The CDR3 totals 15 residues. The CDR3 region is CASKTGAVSGNTIYF. CDR3 nucleotide sequence: TGTGCCAGCAAAACAGGGGCTGTCTCTGGAAACACCATATATTTT.

Only one count was recorded for this clone. This chain uses TRBV19 with TRBJ2-5; 9 positions agree with TRBD1. Germline values: CDR1 LNHDA, CDR2 SQIVND (reference sequence). The CDR3 is 16 residues long. With V trimmed by 3 bases and J by 1 base, 6 bases remained unmatched. The CDR3 spells CASSMGTGSRQETQYF. DNA of the CDR3: TGTGCCAGTAGTATGGGGACAGGGAGTCGCCAAGAGACCCAGTACTTC.

The chain employs TRBV5-4 and TRBJ1-2, with a tentative D call TRBD1 (6 bases). CDR3 size: 15 residues. Trimming shortened V by 4 bases and J by 8 bases, and 21 bases separated the two germline ends. Germline values: CDR1 SGHNT, CDR2 YYREEE (reference sequence). CDR3 in amino acids: CASSIFDRPKWGYTF. The CDR3 nucleotides are TGTGCCAGCAGCATATTTGACAGGCCCAAGTGGGGCTACACCTTC. The full variable domain, in which reference TRBV5-4 and TRBJ1-2 provide the parts outside the CDR3, is ETGVTQSPTHLIKTRGQQVTLRCSSQSGHNTVSWYQQALGQGPQFIFQYYREEENGRGNFPPRFSGLQFPNYSSELNVNALELDDSALYLCASSIFDRPKWGYTFGSGTRLTVV.

V gene TRBV7-9 combines with J gene TRBJ1-1; 9 positions agree with TRBD1. Germline CDR1 reads SEHNR; CDR2 reads FQNEAQ (reference sequence). This CDR3 contains 19 residues. V lost 4 bases and J lost 5; bases outside the gene matches: 20. CDR3 protein: CASSSRGDRAGLERTEAFF. The CDR3 DNA is TGTGCCAGCAGCTCCCGTGGGGACAGGGCGGGCTTAGAGAGAACTGAAGCTTTCTTT.

This chain links TRBV19 with TRBJ2-2; perhaps TRBD2 as D (5 bases). The CDR3 loop spans 12 amino acids. V was clipped by 3 bases and J by 6 bases, with 5 bases between them. CDR1 is LNHDA and CDR2 is SQIVND in the germline V gene (reference sequence). The CDR3 region is CASSMGAGELFF. The CDR3, as DNA: TGTGCCAGTAGTATGGGAGCCGGGGAGCTGTTTTTT.

V usage is TRBV3-1 (or the pseudogene TRBV3-2) and J usage is TRBJ1-5; D might be TRBD1 (6 bases). Trimming left V 1 base short and J 7 bases short, with 11 bases between. Germline V lookup: CDR1 LGHDT, CDR2 YNNKEL (reference sequence). CDR3 length: 14 residues. CDR3 sequence (DNA): TGTGCCAGCAGCCAAGCAGGGGTTCACCAGCCCCAGCATTTT. Translation: CASSQAGVHQPQHF.

This clone was observed a handful of times. This rearrangement joins TRBV2 to TRBJ1-6, with 7 nucleotides matching TRBD1. The CDR3 runs to 14 residues. Trimming removed 6 bases from V and 4 bases from J; junction bases left unmatched: 3. Germline assignment: CDR1 SNHLY and CDR2 FYNNEI. The CDR3 DNA sequence: TGTGCCAGCAGCCGGGACAGATATAATTCACCCCTCCACTTT. Translated, it gives CASSRDRYNSPLHF.

The chain combines TRBV11-3 with TRBJ2-1; weak D call: TRBD2 (7 bases). This CDR3 is built from 14 residues. V lost 5 bases, J lost 8 bases, and 16 bases lay in between. In germline, CDR1 is SGHNT, CDR2 YENEEA. The CDR3 DNA is TGTGCCAGCAGCAAGGGGGGGTTCTCGGATGAGCAGTTCTTC. This sequence encodes CASSKGGFSDEQFF.

V is TRBV30 and J is TRBJ2-7, with a tentative D call TRBD2 (6 bases). The CDR3 spans 13 residues. Between the trimmed V and J ends, which lost 0 bases and 6 bases, there was a span of 12 bases. The V gene's germline CDR1 is GTSNPN and CDR2 SVGIG (reference sequence). CDR3 loop: CAWSVLAGIEQYF. DNA of the CDR3: TGTGCCTGGAGTGTACTAGCCGGGATCGAGCAGTACTTC.